The next 10 T cell receptor beta chains were all read from a single sample in a study of T and B cells in COVID-19 patients. Each TRB amplification used roughly 220-550 ng of genomic DNA from blood. TRB rearrangements were amplified by multiplex PCR with BIOMED2 TRB-A/B primers. TCRdb reprocessed the multiplex PCR reads with MiXCR, giving one entry per CDR3 protein. Of some 4,100 distinct CDR3 sequences in the sample, about a quarter were seen once. Source material: blood. The origin of the receptors is a human donor with active COVID-19. The donor label of this sample is uncertain.

V gene TRBV27 combines with J gene TRBJ2-5, with TRBD1 identical over 11 bases. V shed 6 bases and J 5 bases; nucleotides not matched to a gene: 11. Germline assignment: CDR1 MNHEY and CDR2 SMNVEV (reference sequence). CDR3 size: 16 residues. The CDR3, as DNA: TGTGCCAGCAGCCCCCAGAGGACAGGGGGCCTCGAGACCCAGTACTTC. It encodes CASSPQRTGGLETQYF.

This clonotype came up a few times. This chain connects TRBV5-1 to TRBJ2-3; possible D gene TRBD2, 6 bases. The CDR3 consists of 16 residues. Germline V gene sequence: CDR1 SGHRS, CDR2 YFSETQ. Trimming took 0 bases from V and 2 from J, leaving 13 bases between them. The CDR3, as DNA: TGCGCCAGCAGCTTGGCCTCAGGAGGGTACACAGATACGCAGTATTTT. Translated: CASSLASGGYTDTQYF.

The chain links TRBV5-1 to TRBJ1-1; 7 nucleotides agree with TRBD1. The CDR3 has 15 residues. Germline loops: CDR1 SGHRS, CDR2 YFSETQ. Losses at the gene ends were 2 bases for V and 7 bases for J; bases not matched to a gene: 11. The CDR3 protein is CASSLDYRQGGEAFF. CDR3 DNA sequence: TGCGCCAGCAGCTTAGATTATCGACAGGGTGGTGAAGCTTTCTTT.

In this sample, this clonotype is medium-sized. The chain uses TRBV5-6 and TRBJ2-3; a weak D match, TRBD2 (7 bases). V dropped 0 bases and J dropped 2 bases, with 10 bases sitting between them. Germline V gives CDR1 SGHDT, CDR2 YYEEEE. The CDR3 length is 15 residues. DNA of the CDR3: TGTGCCAGCAGCTTGGGGGGGGGCCCCACAGATACGCAGTATTTT. Amino acids: CASSLGGGPTDTQYF. Complete variable domain (other parts from reference TRBV5-6 and TRBJ2-3): DAGVTQSPTHLIKTRGQQVTLRCSPKSGHDTVSWYQQALGQGPQFIFQYYEEEERQRGNFPDRFSGHQFPNYSSELNVNALLLGDSALYLCASSLGGGPTDTQYFGPGTRLTVL.

The sample holds a few counts of this clonotype. CDR3 region: CSAISGGLVEKLFF. The CDR3 DNA sequence: TGCAGTGCAATTTCTGGGGGGTTGGTAGAAAAACTGTTTTTT. The chain links TRBV20-1 to TRBJ1-4; D possibly corresponds to TRBD1 (5 bases). This CDR3 spans 14 amino acids. From germline, CDR1 is DFQATT and CDR2 SNEGSKA (reference sequence). V was pared by 6 bases and J by 8 bases, with 19 bases between.

This clonotype was found a few times. The chain has TRBV11-2 and TRBJ2-5; TRBD1 might be the D (6 bases). The CDR3 runs 16 residues. The V gene lost 2 bases and the J gene lost 5 bases, with 18 bases spanning the gap. Germline values: CDR1 SGHAT, CDR2 FQNNGV. The CDR3 region is CASSLPATGGSETQYF. CDR3 sequence (DNA): TGTGCCAGCAGCTTACCCGCGACAGGCGGTTCGGAGACCCAGTACTTC.

This rearrangement joins TRBV20-1 to TRBJ1-6; maybe TRBD1 (5 bases). CDR3 size: 13 residues. V gave up 2 bases and J gave up 6 bases, with 8 bases separating them. Germline lookup yields CDR1 DFQATT and CDR2 SNEGSKA (reference sequence). This chain's CDR3 is CSARIGVNSPLHF. DNA of the CDR3: TGCAGTGCTAGAATAGGGGTTAATTCACCCCTCCACTTT.

Relative to its sample, this clonotype is medium-sized. The chain joins TRBV20-1 to TRBJ2-2; D possibly corresponds to TRBD1 (6 bases). V lost 6 bases to trimming and J lost 0 bases, with 11 bases between them. Germline values: CDR1 DFQATT, CDR2 SNEGSKA (reference sequence). CDR3 length: 14 amino acids. The chain's CDR3 is CSAKQGANTGELFF. The DNA for the CDR3 is TGCAGTGCCAAACAGGGCGCGAACACCGGGGAGCTGTTTTTT.

J is TRBJ2-7 and V is TRBV12-3 or TRBV12-4; D not resolved. This CDR3 is built from 14 residues. The ends were cut back, 3 bases at V and 0 bases at J, with 9 bases in the middle. DNA for the CDR3: TGTGCCAGCAGTTTGGTCACAAGCTCCTACGAGCAGTACTTC. Its translation: CASSLVTSSYEQYF.

This clonotype is labeled large. V and J are TRBV29-1 and TRBJ2-3; D unresolved. This CDR3 region has 13 residues. V lost 5 bases and J 2 bases, leaving 11 bases between the germline ends. Germline CDR1 SQVTM, CDR2 ANQGSEA. CDR3 nucleotide sequence: TGCAGCGTTACGGCTGAAAACACAGATACGCAGTATTTT. Protein: CSVTAENTDTQYF.